Reported below is one TCR beta chain. Using immunoSEQ multiplex PCR, the repertoire was profiled, and TCRdb retains in-frame clones only, with some absent. The sample carries over 65,000 clones, approximately 92% recorded once. These data are taken from a study of OX40 agonist ivuxolimab in advanced cancers. This sample comprised CD4+ or CD8+ T cells sorted from blood, obtained in a trial of the OX40 agonist ivuxolimab. This receptor was identified in an adult with an advanced solid tumor such as melanoma, head and neck, liver or kidney cancer.

CDR3 in amino acids: CASRGSSGMIDTQYF. CDR3 DNA sequence: TGTGCCAGCAGGGGCTCTAGCGGGATGATAGATACGCAGTATTTT. The chain employs TRBV6-6 and TRBJ2-3; TRBD2 aligns across 9 bases. The CDR3 sequence is 15 residues long. CDR1 is MNHNY and CDR2 is SVGAGI in the germline V gene (reference sequence). V shed 6 bases and J 5 bases; nucleotides not matched to a gene: 9.